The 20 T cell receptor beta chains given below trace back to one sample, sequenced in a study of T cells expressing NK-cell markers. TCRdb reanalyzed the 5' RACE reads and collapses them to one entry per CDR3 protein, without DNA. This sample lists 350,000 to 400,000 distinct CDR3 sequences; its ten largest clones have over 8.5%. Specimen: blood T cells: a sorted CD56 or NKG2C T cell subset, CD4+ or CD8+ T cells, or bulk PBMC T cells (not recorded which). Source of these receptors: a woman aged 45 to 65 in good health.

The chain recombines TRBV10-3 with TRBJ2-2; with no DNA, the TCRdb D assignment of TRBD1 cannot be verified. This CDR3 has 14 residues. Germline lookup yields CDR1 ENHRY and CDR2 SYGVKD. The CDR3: CAISAGHQTGELFF.

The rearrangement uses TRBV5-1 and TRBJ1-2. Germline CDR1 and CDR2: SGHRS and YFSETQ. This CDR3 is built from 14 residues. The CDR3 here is CASSPYGGEDGYTF.

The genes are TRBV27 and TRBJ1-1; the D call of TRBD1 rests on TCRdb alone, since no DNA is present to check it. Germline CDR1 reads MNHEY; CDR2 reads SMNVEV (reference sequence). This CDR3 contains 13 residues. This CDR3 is CASSPRQNTEAFF.

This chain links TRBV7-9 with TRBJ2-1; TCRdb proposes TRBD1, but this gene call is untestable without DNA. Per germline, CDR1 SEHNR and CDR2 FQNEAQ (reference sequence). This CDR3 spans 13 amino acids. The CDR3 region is CASFSGVGREQFF.

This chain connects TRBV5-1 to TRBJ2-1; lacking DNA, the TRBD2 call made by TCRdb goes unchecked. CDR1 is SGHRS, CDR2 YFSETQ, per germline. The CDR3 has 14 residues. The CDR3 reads CASRIAGSYNEQFF.

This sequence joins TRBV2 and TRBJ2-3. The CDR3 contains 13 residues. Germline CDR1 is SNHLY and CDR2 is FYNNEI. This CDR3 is CASTQDYTDTQYF.

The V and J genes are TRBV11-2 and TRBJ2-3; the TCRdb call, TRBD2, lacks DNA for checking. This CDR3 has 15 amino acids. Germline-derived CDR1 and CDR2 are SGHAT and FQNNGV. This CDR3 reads CASSKGGGYVDTQYF.

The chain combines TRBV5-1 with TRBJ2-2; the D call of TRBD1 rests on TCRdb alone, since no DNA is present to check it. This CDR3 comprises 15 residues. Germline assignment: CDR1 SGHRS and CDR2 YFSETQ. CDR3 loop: CASSPGTSTPGELFF.

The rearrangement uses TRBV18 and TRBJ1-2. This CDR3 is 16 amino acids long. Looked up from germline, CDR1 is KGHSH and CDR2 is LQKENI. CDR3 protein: CASSPPGGGTLYGYTF.

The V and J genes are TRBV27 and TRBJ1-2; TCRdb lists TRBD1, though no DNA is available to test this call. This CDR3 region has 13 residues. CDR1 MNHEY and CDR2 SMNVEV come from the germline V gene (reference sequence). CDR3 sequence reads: CASSTGGRDGYTF.

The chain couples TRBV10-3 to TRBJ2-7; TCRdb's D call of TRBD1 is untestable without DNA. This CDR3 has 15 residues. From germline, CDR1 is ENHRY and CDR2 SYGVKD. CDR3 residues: CAISDAGGDSYEQYF.

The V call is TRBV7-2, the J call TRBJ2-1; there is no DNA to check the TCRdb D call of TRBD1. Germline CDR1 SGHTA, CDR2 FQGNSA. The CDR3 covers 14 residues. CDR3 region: CASSHDRVNNEQFF.

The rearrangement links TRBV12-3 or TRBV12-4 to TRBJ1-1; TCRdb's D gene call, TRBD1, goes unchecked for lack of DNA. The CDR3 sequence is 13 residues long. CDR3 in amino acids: CASSSTGGREAFF.

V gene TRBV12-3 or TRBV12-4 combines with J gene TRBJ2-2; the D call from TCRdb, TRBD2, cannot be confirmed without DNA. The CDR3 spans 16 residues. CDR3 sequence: CASSLRLARMTGELFF.

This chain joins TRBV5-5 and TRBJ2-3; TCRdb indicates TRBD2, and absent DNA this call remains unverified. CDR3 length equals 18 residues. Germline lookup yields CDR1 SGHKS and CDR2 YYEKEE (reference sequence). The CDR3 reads CASSLGLAGDGSTDTQYF. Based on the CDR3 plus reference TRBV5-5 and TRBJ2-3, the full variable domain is DAGVTQSPTHLIKTRGQQVTLRCSPISGHKSVSWYQQVLGQGPQFIFQYYEKEERGRGNFPDRFSARQFPNYSSELNVNALLLGDSALYLCASSLGLAGDGSTDTQYFGPGTRLTVL.

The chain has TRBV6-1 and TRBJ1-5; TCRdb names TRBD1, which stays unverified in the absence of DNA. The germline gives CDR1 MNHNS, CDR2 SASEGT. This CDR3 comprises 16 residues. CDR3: CASSEASQAGNQPQHF.

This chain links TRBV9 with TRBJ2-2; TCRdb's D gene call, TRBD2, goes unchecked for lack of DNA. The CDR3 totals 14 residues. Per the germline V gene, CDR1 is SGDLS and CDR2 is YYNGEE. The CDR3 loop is CASSPTRLAGELFF.

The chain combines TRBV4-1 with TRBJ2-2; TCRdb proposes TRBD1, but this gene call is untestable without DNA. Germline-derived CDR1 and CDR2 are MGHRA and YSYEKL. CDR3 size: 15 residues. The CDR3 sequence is CASSQGGQGTGELFF.

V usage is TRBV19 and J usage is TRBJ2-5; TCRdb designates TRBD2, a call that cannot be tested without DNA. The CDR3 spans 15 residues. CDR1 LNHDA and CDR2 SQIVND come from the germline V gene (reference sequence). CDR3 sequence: CASSISGNKGKTQYF.

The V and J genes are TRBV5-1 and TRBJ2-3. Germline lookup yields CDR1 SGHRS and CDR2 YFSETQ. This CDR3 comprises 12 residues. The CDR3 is CASSASRDTQYF.